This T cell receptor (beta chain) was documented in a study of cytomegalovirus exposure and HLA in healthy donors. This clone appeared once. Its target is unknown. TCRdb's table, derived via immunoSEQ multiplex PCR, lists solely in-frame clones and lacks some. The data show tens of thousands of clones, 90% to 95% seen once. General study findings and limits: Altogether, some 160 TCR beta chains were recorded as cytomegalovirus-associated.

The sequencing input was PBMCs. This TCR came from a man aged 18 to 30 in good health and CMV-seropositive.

CDR3 protein: CASEGDSAGGYTF. The CDR3 region has the DNA TGTGCCAGCGAAGGAGACTCAGCGGGTGGCTACACCTTC. This chain joins TRBV2 and TRBJ1-2; D unresolved. The CDR3 totals 13 residues. V was cut by 8 bases and J by 7 bases, with 17 bases left in between. Germline V gene lookup returns CDR1 SNHLY and CDR2 FYNNEI.